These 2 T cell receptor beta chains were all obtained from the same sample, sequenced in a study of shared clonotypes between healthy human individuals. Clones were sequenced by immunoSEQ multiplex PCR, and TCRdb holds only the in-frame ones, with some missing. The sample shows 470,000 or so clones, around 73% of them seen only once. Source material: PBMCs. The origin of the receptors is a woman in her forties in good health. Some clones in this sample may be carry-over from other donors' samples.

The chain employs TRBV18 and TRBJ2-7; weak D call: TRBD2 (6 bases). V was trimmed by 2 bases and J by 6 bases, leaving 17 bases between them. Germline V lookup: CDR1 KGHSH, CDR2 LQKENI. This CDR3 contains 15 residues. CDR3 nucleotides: TGTGCCAGCTCACCAGGGCTAGCGTCATTAGCCGAGCAGTACTTC. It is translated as CASSPGLASLAEQYF.

The CDR3, as DNA: TGTGCCAGCAGTACAGGGGGCGCGGTTGAAAAACTGTTTTTT. This sequence encodes CASSTGGAVEKLFF. The rearrangement joins TRBV27 to TRBJ1-4; 9 positions match TRBD1. The length of the CDR3 is 14 residues. Germline CDR1 is MNHEY and CDR2 is SMNVEV (reference sequence). The ends lost 5 bases at V and 7 bases at J; junction bases unmatched: 5.